This TCR beta chain was captured by sequencing in a study of T cell repertoires in cytomegalovirus infection. General observations from the study: The response measured ex vivo was dominated by TCR beta clonotypes (HLA-C-restricted and CMV-specific).

Points on this clonotype: What it binds is not known. Without the conserved terminal phenylalanine or tryptophan, this CDR3 likely stems from a read error.

V lost 8 bases to trimming and J lost 3 bases, with 8 bases between them. Germline-derived CDR1 and CDR2 are MDHEN and SYDVKM. The CDR3 length is 11 residues. A single record per CDR3 protein comes from TCRdb applying MiXCR to the reads. The sample has over 150,000 distinct CDR3 sequences, approximately 19% seen once. J is TRBJ2-7 and V is TRBV28; TRBD2 is a possible D gene (5 bases). Material: PBMCs. The receptor was derived from a human donor in good health (CMV status not recorded). Some clones in this sample may be carry-over from other donors' samples. CDR3 amino acids: CASRGSYEQYY. The DNA for the CDR3 is TGTGCCAGCCGGGGAAGCTACGAGCAGTACTAC.